Presented here are 17 T cell receptor beta chains from one specimen sequenced in a study of cytomegalovirus exposure and HLA in healthy donors. A multiplex PCR was run with 60 Vbeta primers and 13 Jbeta primers. Profiling relied on immunoSEQ multiplex PCR, and the TCRdb table lists in-frame clones only, not all of them. The sample holds 100,000 to 150,000 clones, around four fifths seen once. The material sequenced was PBMCs. The receptors were gathered from a boy younger than 18 in good health and CMV-seronegative.

This clone was recorded a few times. The genes are TRBV7-2 and TRBJ2-7; 7 nucleotides agree with TRBD2. The CDR3 consists of 14 residues. CDR1 and CDR2 from the germline V gene are SGHTA and FQGNSA. V gave up 1 base and J gave up 4 bases; unmatched junction bases: 4. The CDR3 here is CASSLEREGYEQYF. CDR3 coding DNA: TGTGCCAGCAGCTTAGAGAGGGAGGGATACGAGCAGTACTTC.

The genes are TRBV6-5 and TRBJ2-5; 8 nucleotides match TRBD2. Per the germline V gene, CDR1 is MNHEY and CDR2 is SVGAGI. V lost 5 bases, J lost 7 bases, and 9 bases stayed unmatched. The CDR3 has 14 amino acids. The DNA for the CDR3 is TGTGCCAGCAGTCCCCGGCGGGAGGTCGTGACCCAGTACTTC. It yields the protein CASSPRREVVTQYF.

The chain links TRBV27 to TRBJ1-5, with D maybe TRBD1 (5 bases). The CDR3 is 13 residues long. V was shortened by 5 bases and J by 5 bases, with 10 bases between the two germline ends. Germline lookup yields CDR1 MNHEY and CDR2 SMNVEV (reference sequence). The DNA of the CDR3 is TGTGCCAGCAGTCTTTCAGGGTATCAGCCCCAGCATTTT. It specifies CASSLSGYQPQHF.

The chain carries TRBV7-8 and TRBJ2-5; a weak D match, TRBD1 (6 bases). CDR3 length equals 15 residues. V lost 0 bases and J 5 bases, leaving 13 bases between the germline ends. Germline V gives CDR1 SGHVS, CDR2 FQNEAQ. CDR3 coding DNA: TGTGCCAGCAGCTTAGCAGGGCAGGGGATGGAGACCCAGTACTTC. This sequence encodes CASSLAGQGMETQYF.

V gene TRBV6-7 combines with J gene TRBJ1-2; D possibly corresponds to TRBD1 (5 bases). TRBV6-7 is flagged as an ORF with uncertain function. CDR3 size: 14 residues. The ends were cut back, 5 bases at V and 7 bases at J, with 17 bases in the middle. The CDR3 here is CASSKGYCCSGYTF. For the CDR3, the DNA is TGTGCCAGCAGTAAGGGGTATTGTTGCTCTGGCTACACCTTC.

This chain links TRBV6-6 with TRBJ2-5; D perhaps matches TRBD2 (5 bases). V lost 0 bases to trimming and J lost 1 base, with 9 bases between them. Germline V lookup: CDR1 MNHNY, CDR2 SVGAGI (reference sequence). The CDR3 sequence is 15 residues long. The CDR3 DNA is TGTGCCAGCAGTTACTCTAGCGACTTCCAAGAGACCCAGTACTTC. This translates into CASSYSSDFQETQYF.

This clone came up a few times. CDR3 sequence (DNA): TGTGCTAGTGGTTGGGCCTCAGGTTCTAATAGCAATCAGCCCCAGCATTTT. It encodes CASGWASGSNSNQPQHF. The chain links TRBV12-5 to TRBJ1-5; D is unclear. The germline gives CDR1 LGHNT, CDR2 FRNRAP. Trimming took off 4 bases at V and 0 bases at J, with 16 bases between the two ends. The CDR3 sequence is 17 residues long.

The chain recombines TRBV6-6 with TRBJ1-1; D is possibly TRBD1 (6 bases). Germline values: CDR1 MNHNY, CDR2 SVGAGI (reference sequence). Trimming shortened V by 4 bases and J by 1 base, and 7 bases separated the two germline ends. This CDR3 comprises 13 residues. The CDR3 nucleotides are TGTGCCAGCAGTTCGACAGGGAACACTGAAGCTTTCTTT. Translating gives CASSSTGNTEAFF.

In this sample, this clone turned up a few times. The sample carries other DNA sequences with the same CDR3. The chain links TRBV9 to TRBJ2-1; TRBD2 matches 8 bases. The V and J ends lost 0 bases and 3 bases, in that order; junction bases with no gene match: 2. The CDR3 covers 15 residues. Germline loops: CDR1 SGDLS, CDR2 YYNGEE. The CDR3, as DNA: TGTGCCAGCAGCGTAGGGACTAGCAGCTACAATGAGCAGTTCTTC. It specifies CASSVGTSSYNEQFF.

CDR3 sequence: CASSLSLSSSYEQYF. In nucleotides, the CDR3 is TGTGCCAGCAGTTTAAGCCTCTCGAGCTCCTACGAGCAGTACTTC. This chain links TRBV27 with TRBJ2-7, with D uncertain. This CDR3 comprises 15 residues. Germline values: CDR1 MNHEY, CDR2 SMNVEV (reference sequence). The ends were cut back, 2 bases at V and 0 bases at J, with 11 bases in the middle.

The chain carries TRBV2 and TRBJ2-7, with 7 bases matching TRBD2. The CDR3 is 16 residues long. The ends lost 6 bases at V and 5 bases at J; junction bases unmatched: 16. Germline V gene lookup returns CDR1 SNHLY and CDR2 FYNNEI. In DNA form, the CDR3 reads TGTGCCAGCAGGTCCCCTAGCGGCCTACCCTACAACGAGCAGTACTTC. Encoded protein: CASRSPSGLPYNEQYF.

This clone was seen more than once but under ten times. The chain joins TRBV29-1 to TRBJ2-5; 8 positions agree with TRBD2. Germline-derived CDR1 and CDR2 are SQVTM and ANQGSEA. The CDR3 covers 14 residues. V shed 0 bases and J 5 bases; nucleotides not matched to a gene: 5. CDR3 DNA sequence: TGCAGCGTTGAAGACCCGGGACTAGGGGAGACCCAGTACTTC. This sequence encodes CSVEDPGLGETQYF.

V gene TRBV11-2 combines with J gene TRBJ2-3, with TRBD2 matching over 9 bases. After removal of 3 bases from V and 4 bases from J, the junction contained 5 bases not matched to a gene. The CDR3 extends over 15 amino acids. CDR1 and CDR2 (germline): SGHAT, FQNNGV. CDR3: CASSLDGGRADTQYF. DNA for the CDR3: TGTGCCAGCAGCTTGGACGGCGGGAGGGCAGATACGCAGTATTTT.

In DNA, the CDR3 is TGTGCCAGCAGGACAGGGTTCTCTGGAAACACCATATATTTT. Its protein product is CASRTGFSGNTIYF. The chain is built from TRBV9 and TRBJ1-3; TRBD1 aligns across 7 bases. The germline CDR1 and CDR2 sequences are SGDLS and YYNGEE. This CDR3 is 14 amino acids long. V lost 5 bases, J lost 0 bases, and 2 bases stayed unmatched.

This CDR3 reads CASSEDPSGKGTDTQYF. DNA of the CDR3: TGTGCCAGCAGTGAAGACCCTAGCGGGAAGGGCACAGATACGCAGTATTTT. The gene calls are TRBV2 and TRBJ2-3, with TRBD2 identical over 9 bases. With 1 base clipped from V and 1 base from J, the junction kept 6 bases outside the gene matches. Germline loops: CDR1 SNHLY, CDR2 FYNNEI. The CDR3 has 17 amino acids.

The chain is built from TRBV6-5 and TRBJ2-3; 9 nucleotides match TRBD2. The J segment lost 5 bases and the V segment lost 7 bases, leaving 4 bases of the junction unmatched. The germline gives CDR1 MNHEY, CDR2 SVGAGI. This CDR3 is 13 amino acids long. CDR3 amino acids: CASNPSGKDTQYF. CDR3 DNA sequence: TGTGCCAGCAACCCTAGCGGGAAAGATACGCAGTATTTT.

CDR3 amino acids: CASSDPGQGWGEQFF. The CDR3 region has the DNA TGTGCCAGCAGTGACCCGGGACAGGGGTGGGGTGAGCAGTTCTTC. The V call is TRBV6-4, the J call TRBJ2-1; 10 positions agree with TRBD1. Per germline, CDR1 MRHNA and CDR2 SNTAGT. The CDR3 is 15 amino acids. Trimming cost V 2 bases and J 9 bases; bases outside gene matches: 7.